The TCR beta chain under discussion was sequenced for a study of blood T cell repertoires in COVID-19. Using immunoSEQ multiplex PCR, the repertoire was profiled, and TCRdb retains in-frame clones only, with some absent. The top ten hold around 6.3% of the sample, which has about 180,000 clones, about 82% seen once. Deletions cut 0 bases from V and 6 bases from J, with 16 bases between. The CDR3 has 15 residues. CDR1 is SGHRS, CDR2 YFSETQ, per germline. The clonotype comes from a man in his 70s with active or convalescent COVID-19. Sequencing used peripheral blood. J is TRBJ2-7 and V is TRBV5-1; perhaps TRBD2 as D (5 bases). Here the CDR3 reads CASSLAMGAGGEQYF. The DNA for the CDR3 is TGCGCCAGCAGCTTGGCCATGGGCGCGGGTGGCGAGCAGTACTTC. Variable domain in full (rest from reference TRBV5-1 and TRBJ2-7): KAGVTQTPRYLIKTRGQQVTLSCSPISGHRSVSWYQQTPGQGLQFLFEYFSETQRNKGNFPGRFSGRQFSNSRSEMNVSTLELGDSALYLCASSLAMGAGGEQYFGPGTRLTVT.